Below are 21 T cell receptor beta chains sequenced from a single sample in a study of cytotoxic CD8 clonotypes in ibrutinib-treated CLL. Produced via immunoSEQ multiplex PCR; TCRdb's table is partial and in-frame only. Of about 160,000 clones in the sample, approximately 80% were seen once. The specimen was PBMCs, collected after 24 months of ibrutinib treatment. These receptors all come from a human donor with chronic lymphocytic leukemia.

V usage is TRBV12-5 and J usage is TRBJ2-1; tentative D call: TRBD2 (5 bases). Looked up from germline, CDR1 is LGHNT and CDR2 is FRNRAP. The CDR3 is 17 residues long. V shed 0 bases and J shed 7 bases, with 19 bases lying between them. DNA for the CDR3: TGTGCTAGTGGTTTGGTACCGGTTGGGCTCCCGGGAAATGAGCAGTTCTTC. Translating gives CASGLVPVGLPGNEQFF.

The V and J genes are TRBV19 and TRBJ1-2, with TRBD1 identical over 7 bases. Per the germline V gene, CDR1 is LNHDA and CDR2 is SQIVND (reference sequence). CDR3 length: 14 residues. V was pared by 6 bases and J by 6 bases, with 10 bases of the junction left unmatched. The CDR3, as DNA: TGTGCCAGTAGGAACAGGGGTTCAAGGCATGGCTACACCTTC. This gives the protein CASRNRGSRHGYTF.

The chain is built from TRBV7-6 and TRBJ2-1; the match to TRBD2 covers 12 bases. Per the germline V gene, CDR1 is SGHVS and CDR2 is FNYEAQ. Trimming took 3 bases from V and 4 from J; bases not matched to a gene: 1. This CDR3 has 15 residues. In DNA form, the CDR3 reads TGTGCCAGCAGCTTTACTAGCGGGAGGTACAATGAGCAGTTCTTC. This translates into CASSFTSGRYNEQFF.

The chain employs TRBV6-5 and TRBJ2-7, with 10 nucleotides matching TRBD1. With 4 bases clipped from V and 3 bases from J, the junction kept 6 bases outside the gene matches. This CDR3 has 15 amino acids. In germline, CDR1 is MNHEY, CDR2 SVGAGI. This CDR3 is CASSLSWTGGYEQYF. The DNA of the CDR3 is TGTGCCAGCAGTTTATCTTGGACAGGGGGCTACGAGCAGTACTTC.

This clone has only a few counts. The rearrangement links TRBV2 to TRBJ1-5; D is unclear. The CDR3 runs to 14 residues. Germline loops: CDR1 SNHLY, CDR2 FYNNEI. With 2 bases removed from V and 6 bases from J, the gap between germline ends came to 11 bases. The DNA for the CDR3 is TGTGCCAGCAGTGAATCGGGGTACCTTCAGCCCCAGCATTTT. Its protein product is CASSESGYLQPQHF.

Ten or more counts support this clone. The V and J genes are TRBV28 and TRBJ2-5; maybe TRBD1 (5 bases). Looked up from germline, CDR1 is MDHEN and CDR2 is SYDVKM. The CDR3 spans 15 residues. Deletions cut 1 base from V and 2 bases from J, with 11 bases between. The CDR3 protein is CASSLSRQTQETQYF. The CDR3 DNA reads TGTGCCAGCAGTTTATCACGACAGACTCAAGAGACCCAGTACTTC.

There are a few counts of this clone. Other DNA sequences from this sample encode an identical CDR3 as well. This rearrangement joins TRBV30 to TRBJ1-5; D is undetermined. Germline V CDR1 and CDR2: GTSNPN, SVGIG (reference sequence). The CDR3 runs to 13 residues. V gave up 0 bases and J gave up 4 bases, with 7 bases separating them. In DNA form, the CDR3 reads TGTGCCTGGAGTGTCGAGGGAAATCAGCCCCAGCATTTT. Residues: CAWSVEGNQPQHF. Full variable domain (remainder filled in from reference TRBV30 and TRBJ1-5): SQTIHQWPATLVQPVGSPLSLECTVEGTSNPNLYWYRQAAGRGLQLLFYSVGIGQISSEVPQNLSASRPQDRQFILSSKKLLLSDSGFYLCAWSVEGNQPQHFGDGTRLSIL.

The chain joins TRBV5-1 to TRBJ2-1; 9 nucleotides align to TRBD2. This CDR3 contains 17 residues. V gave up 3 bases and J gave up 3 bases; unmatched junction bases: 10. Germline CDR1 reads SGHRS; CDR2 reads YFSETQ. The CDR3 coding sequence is TGCGCCAGCAGCTCCAGTAGCGGGAGAGATCTCTACAATGAGCAGTTCTTC. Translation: CASSSSSGRDLYNEQFF.

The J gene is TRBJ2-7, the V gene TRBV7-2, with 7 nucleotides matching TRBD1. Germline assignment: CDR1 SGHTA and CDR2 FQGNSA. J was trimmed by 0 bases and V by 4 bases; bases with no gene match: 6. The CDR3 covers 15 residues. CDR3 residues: CASSYGTANSYEQYF. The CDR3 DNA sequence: TGTGCCAGCAGCTATGGGACAGCTAACTCCTACGAGCAGTACTTC.

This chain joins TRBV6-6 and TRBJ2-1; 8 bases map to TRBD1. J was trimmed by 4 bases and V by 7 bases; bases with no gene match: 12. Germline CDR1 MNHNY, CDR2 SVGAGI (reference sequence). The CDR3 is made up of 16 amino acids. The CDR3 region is CASIKQGTGSYNEQFF. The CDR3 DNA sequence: TGTGCCAGCATCAAACAAGGGACAGGCAGTTACAATGAGCAGTTCTTC.

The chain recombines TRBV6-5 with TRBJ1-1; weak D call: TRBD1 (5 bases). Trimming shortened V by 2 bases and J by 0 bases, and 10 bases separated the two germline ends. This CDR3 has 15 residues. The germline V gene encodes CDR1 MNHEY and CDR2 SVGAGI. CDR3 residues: CASSYDRNMNTEAFF. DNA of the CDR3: TGTGCCAGCAGTTACGACAGAAACATGAACACTGAAGCTTTCTTT.

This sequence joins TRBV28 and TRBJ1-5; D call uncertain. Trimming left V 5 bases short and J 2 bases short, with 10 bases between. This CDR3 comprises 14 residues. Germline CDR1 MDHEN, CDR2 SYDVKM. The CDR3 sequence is CASSHQVGNQPQHF. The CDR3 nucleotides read TGTGCCAGCAGTCATCAAGTGGGCAATCAGCCCCAGCATTTT.

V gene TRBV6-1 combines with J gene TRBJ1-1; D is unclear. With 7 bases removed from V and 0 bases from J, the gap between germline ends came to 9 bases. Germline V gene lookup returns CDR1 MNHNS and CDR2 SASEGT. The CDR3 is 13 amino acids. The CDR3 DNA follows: TGTGCCAGCAAAAGGCGGATGAACACTGAAGCTTTCTTT. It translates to CASKRRMNTEAFF.

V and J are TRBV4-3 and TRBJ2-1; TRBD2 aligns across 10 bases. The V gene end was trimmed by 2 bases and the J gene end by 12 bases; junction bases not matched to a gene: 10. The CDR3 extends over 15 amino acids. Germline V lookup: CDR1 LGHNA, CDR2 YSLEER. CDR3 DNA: TGCGCCAGCAGCCAATCTAGCGGGAGCATACCGCGGCAGTTCTTC. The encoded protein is CASSQSSGSIPRQFF.

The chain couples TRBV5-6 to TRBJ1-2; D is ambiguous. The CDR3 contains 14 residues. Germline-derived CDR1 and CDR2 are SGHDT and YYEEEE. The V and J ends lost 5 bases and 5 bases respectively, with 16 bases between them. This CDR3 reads CASSSPDLGYGYTF. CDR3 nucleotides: TGTGCCAGCAGTTCCCCGGACCTGGGTTATGGCTACACCTTC.

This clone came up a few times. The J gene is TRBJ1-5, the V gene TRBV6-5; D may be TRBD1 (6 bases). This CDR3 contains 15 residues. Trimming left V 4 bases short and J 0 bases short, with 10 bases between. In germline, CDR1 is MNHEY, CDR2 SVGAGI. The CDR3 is CASSLTGYSNQPQHF. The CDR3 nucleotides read TGTGCCAGCAGTTTGACAGGCTATAGCAATCAGCCCCAGCATTTT.

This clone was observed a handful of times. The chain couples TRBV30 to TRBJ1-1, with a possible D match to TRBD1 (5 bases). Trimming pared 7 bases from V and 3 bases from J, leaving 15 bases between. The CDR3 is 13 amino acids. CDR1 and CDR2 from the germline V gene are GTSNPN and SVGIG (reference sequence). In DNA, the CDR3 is TGTGCCTCGACCGGGACTTGGGACACTGAAGCTTTCTTT. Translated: CASTGTWDTEAFF.

In DNA, the CDR3 is TGTGCCAGCAGTCCCCGGGCTGTCACTGAAGCTTTCTTT. Amino acids: CASSPRAVTEAFF. The chain links TRBV25-1 to TRBJ1-1; no definite D call. Per germline, CDR1 MGHDK and CDR2 SYGVNS. CDR3 length: 13 amino acids. V shed 5 bases and J shed 4 bases, with 11 bases lying between them.

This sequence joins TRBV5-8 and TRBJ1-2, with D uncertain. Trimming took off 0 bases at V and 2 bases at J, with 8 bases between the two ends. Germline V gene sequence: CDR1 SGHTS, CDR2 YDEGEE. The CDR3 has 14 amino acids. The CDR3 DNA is TGTGCCAGCAGCTTGGAGCGGGTCAACTATGGCTACACCTTC. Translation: CASSLERVNYGYTF.

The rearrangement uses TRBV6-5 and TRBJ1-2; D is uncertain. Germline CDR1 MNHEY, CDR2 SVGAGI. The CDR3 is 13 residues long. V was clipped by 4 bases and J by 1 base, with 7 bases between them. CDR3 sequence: CASSSHINYGYTF. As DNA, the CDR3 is TGTGCCAGCAGTTCACACATTAACTATGGCTACACCTTC.

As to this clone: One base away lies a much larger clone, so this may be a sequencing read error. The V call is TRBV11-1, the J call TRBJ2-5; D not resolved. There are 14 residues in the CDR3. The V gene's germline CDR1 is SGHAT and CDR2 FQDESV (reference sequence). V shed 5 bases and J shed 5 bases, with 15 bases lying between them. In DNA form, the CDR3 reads TGTGCCAGCAGCCGGATACAGAGAAGGGAGACCCAGTACTTC. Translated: CASSRIQRRETQYF.